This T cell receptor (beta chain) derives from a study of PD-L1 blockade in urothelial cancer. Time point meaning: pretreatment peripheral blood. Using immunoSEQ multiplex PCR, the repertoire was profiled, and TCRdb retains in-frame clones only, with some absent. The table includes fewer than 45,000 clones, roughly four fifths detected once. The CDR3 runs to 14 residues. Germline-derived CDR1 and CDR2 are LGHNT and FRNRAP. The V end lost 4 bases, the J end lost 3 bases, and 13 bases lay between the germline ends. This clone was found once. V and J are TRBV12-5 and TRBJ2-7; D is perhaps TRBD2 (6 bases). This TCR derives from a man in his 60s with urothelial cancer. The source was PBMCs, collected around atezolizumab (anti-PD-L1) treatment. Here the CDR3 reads CASGSEGCDYEQYF. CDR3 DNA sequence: TGTGCTAGTGGTTCGGAGGGGTGCGACTACGAGCAGTACTTC.